The clone carrying this T cell receptor (beta chain) has just a few counts. Its target is not known. TCRdb recomputed calls from the reads with MiXCR, one row per CDR3 protein. The table lists a few hundred thousand distinct CDR3 sequences, less than 25% of them singletons, with approximately 19% in the top ten. These data are taken from a study of T cell repertoires in cytomegalovirus infection. CDR3 length equals 16 residues. Trimming pared 0 bases from V and 3 bases from J, leaving 11 bases between. In germline, CDR1 is SGHVS, CDR2 FQNEAQ. The chain uses TRBV7-8 and TRBJ2-2, with unresolved D. The source material was cultured PBMCs, sampled from culture after CMV antigen stimulation. This receptor was taken from a human donor in good health (CMV status not recorded). Some clones in this sample may be carry-over from other donors' samples. The CDR3 reads CASSLAPFSYTGELFF. As DNA, the CDR3 is TGTGCCAGCAGCTTAGCCCCCTTCTCATACACCGGGGAGCTGTTTTTT.